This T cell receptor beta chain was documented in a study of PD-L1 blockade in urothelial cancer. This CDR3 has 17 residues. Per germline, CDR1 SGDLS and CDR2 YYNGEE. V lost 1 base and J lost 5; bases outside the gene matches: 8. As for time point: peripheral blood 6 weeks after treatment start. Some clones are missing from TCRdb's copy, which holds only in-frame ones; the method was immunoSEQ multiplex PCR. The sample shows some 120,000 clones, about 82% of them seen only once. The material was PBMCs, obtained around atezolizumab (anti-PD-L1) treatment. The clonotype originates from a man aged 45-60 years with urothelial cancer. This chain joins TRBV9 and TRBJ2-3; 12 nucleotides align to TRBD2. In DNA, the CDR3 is TGTGCCAGCAGCGTAATAGGGGGACTAGCGGGTAGAGATACGCAGTATTTT. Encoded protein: CASSVIGGLAGRDTQYF.